This T cell receptor beta chain was sequenced for a study of cytotoxic CD8 clonotypes in ibrutinib-treated CLL. General observations from the study: Starting clonality was above that of age-matched healthy donors and tracked circulating CD8+ T-cell counts. Under therapy, public clonotypes either contracted or stayed stable, and they were uncommon.

Germline assignment: CDR1 SGHRS and CDR2 YFSETQ. The V and J ends lost 1 base and 0 bases respectively, with 12 bases between them. CDR3 size: 16 residues. This clone has just one count. Its antigen is still unknown. Here immunoSEQ multiplex PCR was the method, and the copy in TCRdb shows in-frame clones only, minus some. The sample has fewer than 50,000 clones; approximately 65% are singletons. The sample was PBMCs, taken after 24 months of ibrutinib treatment. The chain joins TRBV5-1 to TRBJ2-3; D may be TRBD2 (6 bases). The source is a human donor with chronic lymphocytic leukemia. The DNA of the CDR3 is TGCGCCAGCAGCTTGAACGGGGGACGTAGCACAGATACGCAGTATTTT. Protein sequence: CASSLNGGRSTDTQYF.